Following are 25 T cell receptor beta chains from one sample sequenced in a study of cytomegalovirus exposure and HLA in healthy donors. The primer mix had 60 Vbeta and 13 Jbeta primers. Some clones are missing from TCRdb's copy, which holds only in-frame ones; the method was immunoSEQ multiplex PCR. Of 150,000 to 200,000 clones in the sample, around 80% are singletons; the top ten hold around 4.3%. Sample: PBMCs. The receptors derive from a woman in her thirties in good health and CMV-seropositive.

This clone was detected a few times. The CDR3 nucleotides read TGCGCCAGCAGGGGGCCTGGGGCCAACGTCCTGACTTTC. Residues: CASRGPGANVLTF. This chain links TRBV4-1 with TRBJ2-6; D is possibly TRBD1 (5 bases). The CDR3 extends over 13 amino acids. Trimming pared 6 bases from V and 2 bases from J, leaving 5 bases between. In germline, CDR1 is MGHRA, CDR2 YSYEKL.

V and J are TRBV4-3 and TRBJ1-5, with D possibly TRBD1 on 5 matching bases. CDR1 and CDR2 from the germline V gene are LGHNA and YSLEER. V lost 2 bases, J lost 4 bases, and 6 bases lay in between. This CDR3 is built from 13 residues. CDR3 DNA sequence: TGCGCCAGCAGCCAATCAGGGAATCAGCCCCAGCATTTT. It translates to CASSQSGNQPQHF.

A single count supports this clone. The chain combines TRBV15 with TRBJ1-1; weak D call: TRBD1 (6 bases). Trimming took off 1 base at V and 6 bases at J, with 12 bases between the two ends. CDR1 is LNHNV, CDR2 YYDKDF, per germline (reference sequence). This CDR3 comprises 14 residues. The CDR3 loop reads CATSRVGAGAEAFF. The CDR3 bases are TGTGCCACCAGCAGAGTGGGGGCAGGTGCTGAAGCTTTCTTT. The variable domain in full, with the rest retrieved from reference TRBV15 and TRBJ1-1, is DAMVIQNPRYQVTQFGKPVTLSCSQTLNHNVMYWYQQKSSQAPKLLFHYYDKDFNNEADTPDNFQSRRPNTSFCFLDIRSPGLGDTAMYLCATSRVGAGAEAFFGQGTRLTVV.

The CDR3 nucleotides read TGCAGCGTGGACCGGGACAGGGGGGGGACTGAAGCTTTCTTT. Encoded protein: CSVDRDRGGTEAFF. The chain employs TRBV29-1 and TRBJ1-1; 11 nucleotides agree with TRBD1. V trimming: 6 bases; J trimming: 5 bases; junction bases outside the gene matches: 8. In germline, CDR1 is SQVTM, CDR2 ANQGSEA. The CDR3 is 14 amino acids.

V usage is TRBV6-4 and J usage is TRBJ2-3, with D possibly matching TRBD2 (7 bases). This CDR3 contains 14 residues. The germline gives CDR1 MRHNA, CDR2 SNTAGT. The ends were cut back, 3 bases at V and 3 bases at J, with 10 bases in the middle. CDR3 amino acids: CASSEGGPTDTQYF. The CDR3 DNA is TGTGCCAGCAGTGAGGGGGGGCCGACAGATACGCAGTATTTT.

The CDR3 DNA sequence: TGTGCCAGTACAACGTGGCAGGGCGATGAGACCCAGTACTTC. It codes for CASTTWQGDETQYF. The V call is TRBV6-5, the J call TRBJ2-5; D possibly corresponds to TRBD1 (5 bases). CDR1 MNHEY and CDR2 SVGAGI come from the germline V gene. CDR3 length: 14 residues. Trimming shortened V by 9 bases and J by 5 bases, and 19 bases separated the two germline ends.

The rearrangement joins TRBV11-2 to TRBJ2-7; 15 bases map to TRBD2. The ends lost 4 bases at V and 3 bases at J; junction bases unmatched: 13. Germline V gene lookup returns CDR1 SGHAT and CDR2 FQNNGV. The CDR3 has 19 residues. The CDR3 protein is CASSSRPRGTSGRSYEQYF. The DNA for the CDR3 is TGTGCCAGCAGCTCACGACCCAGGGGGACTAGCGGGAGGAGCTACGAGCAGTACTTC.

The chain recombines TRBV11-3 with TRBJ1-1; 9 bases match TRBD1. The CDR3 totals 14 residues. V lost 5 bases and J lost 3; bases outside the gene matches: 4. Germline V gives CDR1 SGHNT, CDR2 YENEEA. This chain's CDR3 is CASSRDRVDTEAFF. The CDR3 bases are TGTGCCAGCAGCAGGGACAGGGTTGACACTGAAGCTTTCTTT.

This chain connects TRBV4-3 to TRBJ1-2; 7 bases match TRBD1. The CDR3 contains 14 residues. The germline CDR1 and CDR2 sequences are LGHNA and YSLEER. Unmatched junction bases numbered 6, after V lost 0 bases and J lost 8 bases. CDR3 in DNA: TGCGCCAGCAGCCAAGAAGGTCAGGGGGGAGGCTACACCTTC. It translates to CASSQEGQGGGYTF.

The chain carries TRBV7-9 and TRBJ2-5; weak D call: TRBD1 (5 bases). CDR3 length equals 13 residues. Trimming stripped 4 bases from V and 13 bases from J, with 19 bases between. Germline lookup yields CDR1 SEHNR and CDR2 FQNEAQ (reference sequence). The CDR3 is CASSSHREGAMYF. The CDR3 DNA reads TGTGCCAGCAGCTCTCACCGAGAAGGGGCCATGTACTTC.

V usage is TRBV2 and J usage is TRBJ1-6; the D gene is possibly TRBD1 (5 bases). Deletions cut 8 bases from V and 3 bases from J, with 14 bases between. Germline V gene data show CDR1 as SNHLY and CDR2 as FYNNEI. This CDR3 has 15 amino acids. CDR3 bases: TGTGCCAGCGGGGGGGATCAGCTCTATAATTCACCCCTCCACTTT. Its protein is CASGGDQLYNSPLHF.

The V and J genes are TRBV27 and TRBJ2-4; D might be TRBD2 (5 bases). The CDR3 totals 16 residues. V lost 2 bases and J 3 bases, leaving 14 bases between the germline ends. Germline V gene lookup returns CDR1 MNHEY and CDR2 SMNVEV (reference sequence). The CDR3 DNA follows: TGTGCCAGCAGTTTAAGGTATCCCGGAGGCAAAAACATTCAGTACTTC. It codes for CASSLRYPGGKNIQYF.

The table lists this clone with a few counts. V gene TRBV5-1 combines with J gene TRBJ1-1; the D gene is possibly TRBD1 (6 bases). Trimming shortened V by 0 bases and J by 4 bases, and 19 bases separated the two germline ends. The length of the CDR3 is 17 residues. CDR1 is SGHRS, CDR2 YFSETQ, per germline. The CDR3 protein is CASSLGPFRRGATEAFF. CDR3 in DNA: TGCGCCAGCAGCTTGGGCCCCTTCAGGCGGGGGGCCACTGAAGCTTTCTTT.

V and J are TRBV27 and TRBJ2-2, with 9 bases lining up with TRBD2. J was trimmed by 6 bases and V by 2 bases; bases with no gene match: 10. CDR1 is MNHEY, CDR2 SMNVEV, per germline (reference sequence). The CDR3 is 17 residues long. The CDR3 DNA reads TGTGCCAGCAGTTTAAGCCTAGCGGGGATATTCGCCGGGGAGCTGTTTTTT. Translating it yields CASSLSLAGIFAGELFF.

The V gene is TRBV10-2, the J gene TRBJ2-5, with 9 bases identical to TRBD1. CDR3 length: 14 residues. J was trimmed by 1 base and V by 6 bases; bases with no gene match: 3. Germline CDR1 WSHSY, CDR2 SAAADI. CDR3 sequence: CASRRTGAQETQYF. The CDR3 nucleotides are TGCGCCAGCAGAAGGACAGGGGCCCAAGAGACCCAGTACTTC.

This chain connects TRBV7-9 to TRBJ1-3, with D perhaps matching TRBD1 (6 bases). CDR3 size: 15 residues. The germline V gene has CDR1 SEHNR and CDR2 FQNEAQ (reference sequence). V was clipped by 5 bases and J by 2 bases, with 13 bases between them. The CDR3: CASSPAGGAGNTIYF. Here the CDR3 DNA reads TGTGCCAGCAGCCCTGCGGGGGGCGCTGGAAACACCATATATTTT.

The gene calls are TRBV5-1 and TRBJ2-7; 9 nucleotides line up with TRBD1. With 0 bases clipped from V and 5 bases from J, the junction kept 12 bases outside the gene matches. The CDR3 totals 17 residues. The germline CDR1 and CDR2 sequences are SGHRS and YFSETQ. CDR3 in amino acids: CASSLVSGTGFVNEQYF. The CDR3 region has the DNA TGCGCCAGCAGCTTGGTATCCGGGACAGGGTTTGTAAACGAGCAGTACTTC.

This clone was detected once. The chain links TRBV19 to TRBJ1-5, with D uncertain. Trimming stripped 3 bases from V and 2 bases from J, with 11 bases between. CDR3 length: 15 amino acids. Germline V gives CDR1 LNHDA, CDR2 SQIVND (reference sequence). The CDR3 region has the DNA TGTGCCAGTAGTATTTTCGGGGAGGGCAATCAGCCCCAGCATTTT. Translated, it gives CASSIFGEGNQPQHF.

The chain employs TRBV6-6 and TRBJ1-2; weak D call: TRBD1 (5 bases). V lost 7 bases to trimming and J lost 8 bases, with 26 bases between them. The CDR3 loop spans 16 amino acids. Per germline, CDR1 MNHNY and CDR2 SVGAGI (reference sequence). The CDR3 nucleotides read TGTGCCAGCACCCTCCCGGGGGTTAGGCTAAATTCGGGCTACACCTTC. Translated, it gives CASTLPGVRLNSGYTF.

The V call is TRBV5-4, the J call TRBJ1-1; the D gene is possibly TRBD1 (5 bases). V was pared by 4 bases and J by 0 bases, with 16 bases between. Per germline, CDR1 SGHNT and CDR2 YYREEE (reference sequence). The CDR3 has 16 amino acids. The CDR3 protein is CASSPGGGRMNTEAFF. The CDR3 nucleotides are TGTGCCAGCAGCCCTGGGGGAGGGCGCATGAACACTGAAGCTTTCTTT.

The chain combines TRBV9 with TRBJ1-2; a possible D gene is TRBD1 (5 bases). Germline values: CDR1 SGDLS, CDR2 YYNGEE. Trimming stripped 1 base from V and 3 bases from J, with 13 bases between. CDR3 length: 15 amino acids. CDR3 in amino acids: CASSVSTGSYYGYTF. The CDR3 DNA reads as TGTGCCAGCAGCGTATCAACAGGATCCTACTATGGCTACACCTTC.

The chain has TRBV5-1 and TRBJ1-1, with 7 nucleotides matching TRBD1. Looked up from germline, CDR1 is SGHRS and CDR2 is YFSETQ. The V gene end was trimmed by 8 bases and the J gene end by 0 bases; junction bases not matched to a gene: 13. The length of the CDR3 is 16 residues. The CDR3 here is CARKSGQEKMNTEAFF. The CDR3 coding sequence is TGCGCCAGGAAATCAGGACAGGAGAAGATGAACACTGAAGCTTTCTTT.

The chain recombines TRBV27 with TRBJ2-3, with 9 bases matching TRBD2. Trimming took 6 bases from V and 8 from J; bases not matched to a gene: 6. The CDR3 length is 13 residues. Germline V gene lookup returns CDR1 MNHEY and CDR2 SMNVEV (reference sequence). The DNA of the CDR3 is TGTGCCAGCAGCTGGACTAGCGTTAGTACGCAGTATTTT. This encodes CASSWTSVSTQYF.

In the case of this clone: One junction end does not reproduce the germline sequence, and a read error may be involved. This sequence joins TRBV7-2 and TRBJ2-1; 11 nucleotides match TRBD1. The CDR3 totals 16 residues. CDR1 SGHTA and CDR2 FQGNSA come from the germline V gene. The CDR3 nucleotides read TGTGCCAACAGCTTAGAGGGACAGGGGGACTACAATGAGCAGTTCTTC. Encoded protein: CANSLEGQGDYNEQFF.

This chain links TRBV6-5 with TRBJ2-2; D unresolved. The ends were cut back, 11 bases at V and 1 base at J, with 17 bases in the middle. Germline V CDR1 and CDR2: MNHEY, SVGAGI. The CDR3 has 15 residues. The CDR3 region has the DNA TGTGCCGACACCTTTCGCCCGGAGAACACCGGGGAGCTGTTTTTT. This translates into CADTFRPENTGELFF.